One T cell receptor (beta chain) is described in this entry. The CDR3 totals 13 residues. CDR1 SGHAT and CDR2 FQNNGV come from the germline V gene. Trimming took off 0 bases at V and 4 bases at J, with 7 bases between the two ends. TCRdb's table, derived via immunoSEQ multiplex PCR, lists solely in-frame clones and lacks some. This sample has approximately 30,000 clones, with about 91% found just once. The source of the sample is a study of T cell changes during pregnancy in multiple sclerosis. Source: CD8+ T cells from peripheral blood mononuclear cells, taken in the first trimester of pregnancy. The chain uses TRBV11-2 and TRBJ2-7; no reliable D call. The sequence was obtained from a female donor with multiple sclerosis, enrolled in a pregnancy study. This CDR3 is CASSLDLRYEQYF. CDR3 sequence (DNA): TGTGCCAGCAGCTTAGATCTGCGGTACGAGCAGTACTTC.